Listed here is a single T cell receptor (beta chain). The PCR used 60 Vbeta and 13 Jbeta primers. Profiled with immunoSEQ multiplex PCR; TCRdb holds only in-frame clones, not every one. The sample has some 150,000 clones, roughly 80% seen once. This record belongs to a study of cytomegalovirus exposure and HLA in healthy donors. There are 12 residues in the CDR3. Trimming cost V 5 bases and J 5 bases, with 9 bases left between them. CDR1 and CDR2 (germline): SGHAT, FQNNGV. This rearrangement joins TRBV11-2 to TRBJ2-5; D gene unclear. The sequence was collected from a female donor in good health and CMV-seronegative. The sample was PBMCs. DNA of the CDR3: TGTGCCAGCAGCCGAGAGGCGGAGACCCAGTACTTC. This translates into CASSREAETQYF.